This entry lists 14 T cell receptor beta chains sequenced from one sample in a study of control samples from healthy donors and cancer patients. Generated by immunoSEQ multiplex PCR, the TCRdb table keeps only in-frame clones and is missing some. The data contain about 160,000 clones, around 94% of them singletons. The sequenced sample consisted of PBMCs. The receptors here all came from a man aged 55 to 70 with colorectal cancer.

The chain is built from TRBV10-3 and TRBJ2-7, with D possibly matching TRBD2 (6 bases). From germline, CDR1 is ENHRY and CDR2 SYGVKD. The CDR3 contains 14 residues. V was clipped by 6 bases and J by 0 bases, with 12 bases between them. CDR3 in amino acids: CAIREGTNSYEQYF. The CDR3, as DNA: TGTGCCATCAGGGAGGGCACGAACTCCTACGAGCAGTACTTC.

The chain carries TRBV7-9 and TRBJ1-1, with D possibly being TRBD1 (6 bases). CDR1 and CDR2 (germline): SEHNR, FQNEAQ (reference sequence). V was shortened by 2 bases and J by 4 bases, with 11 bases between the two germline ends. The CDR3 extends over 14 amino acids. The CDR3 is CASSLLGQFTEAFF. Written as DNA, the CDR3 is TGTGCCAGCAGCTTATTAGGACAGTTCACTGAAGCTTTCTTT.

The chain joins TRBV6-1 to TRBJ1-1; TRBD1 is a possible D gene (6 bases). Germline V gene lookup returns CDR1 MNHNS and CDR2 SASEGT. Trimming cost V 2 bases and J 1 base, with 14 bases left between them. The CDR3 runs 16 residues. Here the CDR3 reads CASSEMTGKSNTEAFF. DNA of the CDR3: TGTGCCAGCAGTGAAATGACAGGTAAATCGAACACTGAAGCTTTCTTT.

The chain combines TRBV18 with TRBJ2-3, with TRBD1 as a possible D gene (7 bases). The CDR3 runs 15 residues. The V end was cut by 4 bases, the J end by 6 bases, with 17 bases between. Germline lookup yields CDR1 KGHSH and CDR2 LQKENI. The CDR3, as DNA: TGTGCCAGCTCACTGCGGGACAGCCCTTGGGATACGCAGTATTTT. Protein sequence: CASSLRDSPWDTQYF.

This chain uses TRBV14 with TRBJ2-7; either TRBD1 or TRBD2 may supply D (5 bases each). CDR1 and CDR2 from the germline V gene are SGHDN and FVKESK. V shed 3 bases and J shed 0 bases, with 18 bases lying between them. The CDR3 sequence is 17 residues long. CDR3 protein: CASSHLSGTSSSYEQYF. The CDR3 nucleotides read TGTGCCAGCAGCCACCTTTCCGGGACCTCTAGCTCCTACGAGCAGTACTTC.

The rearrangement links TRBV4-1 to TRBJ1-1, with 9 bases aligning to TRBD1. The J segment lost 3 bases and the V segment lost 4 bases, leaving 15 bases of the junction unmatched. The CDR3 totals 18 residues. Germline CDR1 is MGHRA and CDR2 is YSYEKL. Here the CDR3 DNA reads TGCGCCAGCAGCCCTACGGTTGGACAGGGGATTTCGTACACTGAAGCTTTCTTT. Protein: CASSPTVGQGISYTEAFF.

This chain links TRBV11-2 with TRBJ2-5; TRBD1 matches 10 bases. From germline, CDR1 is SGHAT and CDR2 FQNNGV. This CDR3 is 17 amino acids long. V lost 1 base to trimming and J lost 4 bases; unmatched junction nucleotides: 9. CDR3 sequence: CASSLVGVRQGAETQYF. The DNA for the CDR3 is TGTGCCAGCAGCTTAGTAGGGGTACGACAGGGGGCAGAGACCCAGTACTTC. The full variable domain, in which reference TRBV11-2 and TRBJ2-5 provide the parts outside the CDR3, is EAGVAQSPRYKIIEKRQSVAFWCNPISGHATLYWYQQILGQGPKLLIQFQNNGVVDDSQLPKDRFSAERLKGVDSTLKIQPAKLEDSAVYLCASSLVGVRQGAETQYFGPGTRLLVL.

The chain joins TRBV13 to TRBJ1-1, with TRBD1 matching 7 bases. J lost 5 bases, V lost 1 base, and 10 bases had no gene match. The germline CDR1 and CDR2 sequences are PRHDT and FYEKMQ (reference sequence). CDR3 length: 16 amino acids. CDR3 coding DNA: TGTGCCAGCAGCTTAGCCGGGGACAGAGGGTGGACTGAAGCTTTCTTT. It specifies CASSLAGDRGWTEAFF.

The genes are TRBV6-5 and TRBJ2-1; tentatively, D is TRBD1 (6 bases). The ends were cut back, 7 bases at V and 8 bases at J, with 21 bases in the middle. Germline CDR1 MNHEY, CDR2 SVGAGI. The CDR3 has 15 residues. This CDR3 reads CASTLTGTSRHEQFF. CDR3 DNA sequence: TGTGCCAGCACTTTAACCGGGACATCGAGGCATGAGCAGTTCTTC.

The rearrangement links TRBV3-1 (or the pseudogene TRBV3-2) to TRBJ2-5; 14 bases are a match to TRBD2. This CDR3 contains 19 residues. Germline V lookup: CDR1 LGHDT, CDR2 YNNKEL (reference sequence). J gave up 0 bases and V 0 bases, and 6 bases lay outside the gene matches. This chain's CDR3 is CASSQEGTSGGAYQETQYF. As DNA, the CDR3 is TGTGCCAGCAGCCAAGAGGGGACTAGCGGGGGAGCCTACCAAGAGACCCAGTACTTC.

This chain uses TRBV7-9 with TRBJ1-5, with a tentative D call TRBD1 (5 bases). V dropped 5 bases and J dropped 6 bases, with 11 bases sitting between them. The CDR3 covers 13 residues. Germline V lookup: CDR1 SEHNR, CDR2 FQNEAQ (reference sequence). The CDR3 spells CASSQDGGQPQHF. The CDR3 region has the DNA TGTGCCAGCAGCCAGGACGGGGGTCAGCCCCAGCATTTT.

This chain's CDR3 is CATSGGREANTGELFF. CDR3 nucleotide sequence: TGTGCCACCAGTGGAGGTCGAGAAGCGAACACCGGGGAGCTGTTTTTT. This sequence joins TRBV24-1 and TRBJ2-2, with no clear D. This CDR3 spans 16 amino acids. CDR1 and CDR2 (germline): KGHDR, SFDVKD. V lost 5 bases and J 0 bases, leaving 12 bases between the germline ends.

The rearrangement links TRBV29-1 to TRBJ2-1, with TRBD2 matching over 10 bases. The CDR3 length is 15 residues. V trimming: 5 bases; J trimming: 6 bases; junction bases outside the gene matches: 10. Germline loops: CDR1 SQVTM, CDR2 ANQGSEA. As DNA, the CDR3 is TGCAGCGTTCCCTCAGCGGGGGGGCCGTTCAATGAGCAGTTCTTC. As protein: CSVPSAGGPFNEQFF.

The chain combines TRBV2 with TRBJ2-1; D not resolved. Trimming took 0 bases from V and 3 from J, leaving 9 bases between them. Germline V CDR1 and CDR2: SNHLY, FYNNEI. CDR3 length equals 15 residues. Here the CDR3 reads CASSEARPNYNEQFF. The CDR3 DNA is TGTGCCAGCAGTGAAGCGCGGCCGAACTACAATGAGCAGTTCTTC. Drawing the rest from reference TRBV2 and TRBJ2-1, the complete variable domain is EPEVTQTPSHQVTQMGQEVILRCVPISNHLYFYWYRQILGQKVEFLVSFYNNEISEKSEIFDDQFSVERPDGSNFTLKIRSTKLEDSAMYFCASSEARPNYNEQFFGPGTRLTVL.